This T cell receptor beta chain originates from a study of cytomegalovirus exposure and HLA in healthy donors. About the research overall: A later analysis reported the same platform for the roughly 110 validation repertoires and the roughly 630 first-cohort repertoires. Study results and limitations: First-cohort TCR clusters were later found to tend to co-occur in the roughly 110 validation repertoires. Most TCR sequences proved rare, with some public TCRs found in many donors.

Assay used: immunoSEQ multiplex PCR; TCRdb lists only in-frame clones, some missing. Found here are about 56,000 clones, around 90% of them singletons; the top ten hold around 1.1%. CDR3 size: 15 residues. Between the trimmed V and J ends, which lost 1 base and 1 base, there was a span of 11 bases. Germline assignment: CDR1 SEHNR and CDR2 FQNEAQ (reference sequence). As regards this clone: As yet, its antigen is unknown.

Material for sequencing was PBMCs. The chain uses TRBV7-9 and TRBJ2-7, with D possibly matching TRBD1 (6 bases). The receptor's source is a man aged 18 to 35 in good health and CMV-seronegative. The CDR3 region has the DNA TGTGCCAGCAGCTTAGTTTCAGGGGTTTCCTACGAGCAGTACTTC. Protein product: CASSLVSGVSYEQYF.